The T cell receptor beta chain described here comes from a study of blood T cell repertoires in COVID-19 (dated by TCRdb to 2019 to 2021). For the wider study: The collaborator samples originated in the United States, Italy and Spain and spanned the acute and convalescent phases of COVID-19. The prospective study material was composed of cDNA or gDNA derived from T cells, B-cell-depleted T cells, or PBMCs. Deeply sampled blood TCRbeta repertoires from subjects exposed to, actively infected with, or recovered from COVID-19 were included in the dataset. A freely available public database, intended as a resource for researchers studying the immune response to SARS-CoV-2, is where the repertoires were released. The samples were drawn from the first 160 participants of the ongoing ImmuneRACE study and from under 1,500 subjects provided by 6 global collaborators. A de-identified subject ID, COVID-19 status, age in years and sex were almost always included in the sample metadata. HLA class I and class II types, where available, came from metadata supplied by the sample provider rather than from assay-based typing. Study-wide conclusions, independent of this receptor: The quantity of clinical and demographic metadata differed by source and by participant and was supplied without curation.

With regard to this clone: Its antigen has not been determined. Per-base quality was not reported, and no clone a single base away is much larger than it.

The CDR3 numbers 14 residues from cysteine through phenylalanine. Only the CDR3 portion is preserved as DNA: 42 bases, with reading frame beginning at the first base. CDR1 and CDR2 were assigned from the germline V gene as MNHNS and SASEGT. At the junction V is shortened by 1 base and J by 2 bases, with 6 bases in between. The collaborating institutions used their own protocols to collect whole blood in K2EDTA tubes. For TCRbeta analysis, collaborators shipped samples as frozen whole blood, isolated PBMCs, or DNA extracted from either of those sample types. TCRbeta CDR3 regions were amplified from genomic DNA by means of the immunoSEQ Assay, a bias-controlled multiplex PCR. For the original study's pipeline: The number of nucleated cells in each sample was estimated from the amplification of reference gene primers within the assay. Sequence reads were collapsed and filtered to measure the absolute abundance of every unique TCRbeta CDR3 rearrangement. Productive Simpson clonality was computed per sample as the square root of Simpson's diversity index over productive rearrangements. Imported from immuneACCESS, the table was reduced by TCRdb to in-frame sequences with V and J called. These copies leave out some clones; in studies compared against another copy, an unresolved V gene accounts for under half, and the cause of the remainder is not known. V and J calls and clone size are copied from that table; D and trimming were computed from the DNA. Recorded for this sample are fewer than 110,000 clones; 75% to 90% of them occurred a single time. Under 15% of the sample belongs to the ten largest clones.

The receptor chain draws on TRBV6-1 and TRBJ1-5, with no confidently assigned D gene. The receptor comes from a human donor in a cohort sampled during active or convalescent COVID-19. Source material: peripheral blood. The DNA reads as follows: TGTGCCAGCAGTGAAGTTAGTGGCAATCAGCCCCAGCATTTT. Its protein product is CASSEVSGNQPQHF.